This section outlines one T cell receptor beta chain sequence together with its context. CDR3 length: 12 residues. CDR1 is LNHDA, CDR2 SQIVND, per germline (reference sequence). V dropped 4 bases and J dropped 6 bases, with 6 bases sitting between them. This entry comes from a study of T cell clones after liver transplantation. Profiled with immunoSEQ multiplex PCR; TCRdb holds only in-frame clones, not every one. The data hold about 74,000 clones, with 75% to 85% observed a single time. The sequences come from CD4+ T cells from blood, collected before liver transplant. The chain employs TRBV19 and TRBJ2-2; D remains unclear. This TCR was recovered from a human donor who received a liver transplant. CDR3 bases: TGTGCCAGTAGTACGGGCGCCGGGGAGCTGTTTTTT. Its protein product is CASSTGAGELFF. The entire variable domain, with the rest obtained from reference TRBV19 and TRBJ2-2, is as follows: DGGITQSPKYLFRKEGQNVTLSCEQNLNHDAMYWYRQDPGQGLRLIYYSQIVNDFQKGDIAEGYSVSREKKESFPLTVTSAQKNPTAFYLCASSTGAGELFFGEGSRLTVL.